The next 8 T cell receptor beta chains were all read from a single sample in a study of T cell repertoires in cytomegalovirus infection. TCRdb independently ran MiXCR on the reads; one entry per CDR3 protein. The table shows about 150,000 distinct CDR3 sequences, with 23% occurring only once. Material: PBMCs. The receptors shown here come from a human donor in good health (CMV status not recorded). Some clones in this sample may be carry-over from other donors' samples.

In its sample, this clonotype was seen a few times. The chain has TRBV29-1 and TRBJ1-3, with D tentatively TRBD1 (5 bases). The CDR3 is 13 amino acids. CDR1 SQVTM and CDR2 ANQGSEA come from the germline V gene. Trimming removed 6 bases at V and 4 bases at J, with 13 bases between. The CDR3 region is CSVPWDGGNTIYF. CDR3 in DNA: TGCAGCGTACCCTGGGACGGCGGAAACACCATATATTTT.

V and J are TRBV3-1 and TRBJ1-6; 7 nucleotides align to TRBD1. The V segment lost 4 bases and the J segment 9 bases; nucleotides outside the gene matches: 6. The CDR3 loop spans 14 amino acids. Germline CDR1 LGHDT, CDR2 YNNKEL (reference sequence). The DNA for the CDR3 is TGTGCCAGCAGCCGTAGACAGGGCATTTCACCCCTCCACTTT. Its protein is CASSRRQGISPLHF.

This clonotype was counted ten times or more. The rearrangement links TRBV7-2 to TRBJ2-3; D unclear. From germline, CDR1 is SGHTA and CDR2 FQGNSA. Trimming stripped 4 bases from V and 0 bases from J, with 5 bases between. The CDR3 length is 13 residues. This chain's CDR3 is CASSSYSTDTQYF. In DNA, the CDR3 is TGTGCCAGCAGCTCGTACAGCACAGATACGCAGTATTTT.

This clonotype was seen only once. The chain employs TRBV2 and TRBJ2-2; D gene uncertain. Germline values: CDR1 SNHLY, CDR2 FYNNEI. Trimming stripped 6 bases from V and 2 bases from J, with 7 bases between. The CDR3 is 13 amino acids. The CDR3 is CASRVENTGELFF. In DNA form, the CDR3 reads TGTGCCAGCAGGGTAGAAAACACCGGGGAGCTGTTTTTT.

This clonotype was seen many times. This chain connects TRBV7-8 to TRBJ1-3; no clear D. Trimming stripped 3 bases from V and 0 bases from J, with 9 bases between. The V gene's germline CDR1 is SGHVS and CDR2 FQNEAQ. The CDR3 length is 15 residues. This CDR3 reads CASSFSGPSGNTIYF. The CDR3 DNA reads TGTGCCAGCAGCTTTTCCGGGCCCTCTGGAAACACCATATATTTT.

This clonotype was picked up many times. This chain links TRBV27 with TRBJ2-7, with a possible D match to TRBD2 (5 bases). V dropped 0 bases and J dropped 0 bases, with 9 bases sitting between them. CDR1 and CDR2 from the germline V gene are MNHEY and SMNVEV (reference sequence). The length of the CDR3 is 15 residues. As DNA, the CDR3 is TGTGCCAGCAGTTTATCGTTGGGGAGCTCCTACGAGCAGTACTTC. Amino acid sequence: CASSLSLGSSYEQYF.

Judged by abundance, this clonotype is medium-sized. The chain combines TRBV12-3 or TRBV12-4 with TRBJ1-5, with 10 bases matching TRBD1. The CDR3 sequence is 13 residues long. V was clipped by 5 bases and J by 13 bases; unmatched bases: 8. The chain's CDR3 is CASSLSPGQGQHF. CDR3 coding DNA: TGTGCCAGCAGTCTCTCCCCGGGACAGGGGCAGCATTTT.

This clonotype was observed a few times. The V call is TRBV2, the J call TRBJ2-7; TRBD1 aligns across 7 bases. The CDR3 length is 14 residues. CDR1 is SNHLY, CDR2 FYNNEI, per germline. J was trimmed by 2 bases and V by 7 bases; bases with no gene match: 8. The CDR3 region is CASTKDRTTYEQYF. In DNA, the CDR3 is TGTGCCAGCACGAAGGACAGGACGACCTACGAGCAGTACTTC.